This TCR beta chain is from a study of OX40 agonist ivuxolimab in advanced cancers. Broader study findings: Expanded clones belonging to CD8+ T cells outnumbered, on average, those of CD4+. No antigen was identified for the clonally expanded peripheral T cells. CD4+ and CD8+ T cells in blood underwent clonal expansion by week 6 at 0.1 to 3.0 mg/kg.

Germline V gene lookup returns CDR1 SGHKS and CDR2 YYEKEE (reference sequence). The CDR3 runs 17 residues. Trimming pared 1 base from V and 7 bases from J, leaving 24 bases between. The assay was immunoSEQ multiplex PCR, and TCRdb's table has in-frame clones only and misses some. The data show 43,000 or so clones, with 77% seen just once and under 3% held by the top ten. Turning to this clone: Its target is not known.

This sequence joins TRBV5-5 and TRBJ2-7, with D maybe TRBD2 (6 bases). The source is an adult with an advanced solid tumor such as melanoma, head and neck, liver or kidney cancer. Sequencing used CD4+ or CD8+ T cells sorted from blood, obtained in a trial of the OX40 agonist ivuxolimab. CDR3 sequence reads: CASSLPTQRASTREQYF. The CDR3 DNA follows: TGTGCCAGCAGCTTGCCCACTCAGCGGGCGTCTACGAGGGAGCAGTACTTC. Full variable domain (outside the CDR3, taken from reference TRBV5-5 and TRBJ2-7): DAGVTQSPTHLIKTRGQQVTLRCSPISGHKSVSWYQQVLGQGPQFIFQYYEKEERGRGNFPDRFSARQFPNYSSELNVNALLLGDSALYLCASSLPTQRASTREQYFGPGTRLTVT.